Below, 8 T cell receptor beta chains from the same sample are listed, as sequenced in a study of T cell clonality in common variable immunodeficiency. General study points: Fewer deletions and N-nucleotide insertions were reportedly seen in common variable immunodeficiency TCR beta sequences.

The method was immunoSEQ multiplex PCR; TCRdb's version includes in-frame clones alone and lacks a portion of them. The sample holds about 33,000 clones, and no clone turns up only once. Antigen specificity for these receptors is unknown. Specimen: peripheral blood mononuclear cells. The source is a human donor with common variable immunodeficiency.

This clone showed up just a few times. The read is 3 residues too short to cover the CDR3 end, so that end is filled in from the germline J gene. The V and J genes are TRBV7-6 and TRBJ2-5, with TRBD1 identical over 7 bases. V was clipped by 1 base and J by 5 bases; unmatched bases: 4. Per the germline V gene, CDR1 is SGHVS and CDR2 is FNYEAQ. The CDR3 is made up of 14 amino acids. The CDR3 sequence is CASSLGGGRETQYF. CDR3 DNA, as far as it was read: TGTGCCAGCAGCTTAGGAGGGGGCCGGGAGACC. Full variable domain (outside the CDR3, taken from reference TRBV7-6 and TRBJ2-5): GAGVSQSPRYKVTKRGQDVALRCDPISGHVSLYWYRQALGQGPEFLTYFNYEAQQDKSGLPNDRFSAERPEGSISTLTIQRTEQRDSAMYRCASSLGGGRETQYFGPGTRLLVL.

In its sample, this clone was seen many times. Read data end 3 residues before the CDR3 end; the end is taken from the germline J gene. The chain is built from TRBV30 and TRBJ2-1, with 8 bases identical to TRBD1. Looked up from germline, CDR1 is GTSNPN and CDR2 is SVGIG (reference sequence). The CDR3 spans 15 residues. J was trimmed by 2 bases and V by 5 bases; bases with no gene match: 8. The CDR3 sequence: CAWVPTGAAYNEQFF. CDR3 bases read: TGTGCCTGGGTACCGACAGGGGCGGCCTACAATGAG.

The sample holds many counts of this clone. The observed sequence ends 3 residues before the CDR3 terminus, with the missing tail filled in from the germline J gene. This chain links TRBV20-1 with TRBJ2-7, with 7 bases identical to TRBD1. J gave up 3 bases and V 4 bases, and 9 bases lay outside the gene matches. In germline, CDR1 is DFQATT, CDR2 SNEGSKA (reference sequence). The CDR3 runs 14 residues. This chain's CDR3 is CSAKPQGTLYEQYF. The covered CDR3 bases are TGCAGTGCTAAACCACAGGGGACCCTCTACGAG.

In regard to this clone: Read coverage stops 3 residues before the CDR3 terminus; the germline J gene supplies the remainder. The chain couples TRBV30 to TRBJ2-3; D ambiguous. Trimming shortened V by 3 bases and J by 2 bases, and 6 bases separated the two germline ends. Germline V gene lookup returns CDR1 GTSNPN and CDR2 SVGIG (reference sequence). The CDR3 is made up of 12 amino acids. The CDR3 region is CAWRGSTDTQYF. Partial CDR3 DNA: TGTGCCTGGAGAGGGTCCACAGATACG.

The CDR3 loop is CASSIGTGGTDTQYF. The CDR3 DNA, read in part, is TGTGCCAGTAGTATCGGGACAGGAGGCACAGATACG. V usage is TRBV19 and J usage is TRBJ2-3; 8 bases match TRBD1. Read sequence stops 3 residues before the CDR3 end, and the germline J gene provides the missing end. In germline, CDR1 is LNHDA, CDR2 SQIVND (reference sequence). The junction had 3 bases not matched to a gene; V was cut back by 3 bases and J by 1 base. The CDR3 is made up of 15 amino acids.

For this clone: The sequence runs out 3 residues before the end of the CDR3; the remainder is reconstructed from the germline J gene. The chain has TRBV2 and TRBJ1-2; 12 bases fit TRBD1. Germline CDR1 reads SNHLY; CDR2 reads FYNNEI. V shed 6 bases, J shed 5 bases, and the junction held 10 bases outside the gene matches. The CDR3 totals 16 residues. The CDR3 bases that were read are TGTGCCAGCAGCCCCCCCGGGACAGGGGGCTCGTATGGC. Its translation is CASSPPGTGGSYG. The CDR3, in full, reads CASSPPGTGGSYGYTF.

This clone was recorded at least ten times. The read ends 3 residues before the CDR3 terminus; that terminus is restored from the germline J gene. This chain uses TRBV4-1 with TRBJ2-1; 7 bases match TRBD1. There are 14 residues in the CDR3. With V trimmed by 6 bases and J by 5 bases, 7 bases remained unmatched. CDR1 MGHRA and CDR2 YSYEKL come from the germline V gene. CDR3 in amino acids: CASRGQKQNNEQFF. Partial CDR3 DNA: TGCGCCAGCAGGGGACAGAAACAGAACAATGAG.

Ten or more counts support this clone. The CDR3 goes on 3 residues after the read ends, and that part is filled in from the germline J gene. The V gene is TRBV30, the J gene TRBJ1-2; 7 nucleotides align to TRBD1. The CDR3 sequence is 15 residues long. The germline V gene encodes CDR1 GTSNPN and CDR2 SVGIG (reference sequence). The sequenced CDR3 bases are TGTGCCTGGAGTGTCACCGGGACAGTGAGGGCAGGC. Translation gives CAWSVTGTVRAG. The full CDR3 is CAWSVTGTVRAGYTF.